This T cell receptor beta chain appears in the sequencing data of a study of blood T cells in healthy people across ages. General study points: A conclusive naive versus antigen-experienced comparison was prevented by the unsorted PBMCs. With age, beta diversity per million T cells declined roughly linearly, significantly by around 43.

Total RNA, at least 5.5 micrograms per sample, came from PBMCs. As concerns this clonotype: Its antigen is not known.

Trimming shortened V by 8 bases and J by 4 bases, and 17 bases separated the two germline ends. The length of the CDR3 is 14 residues. Germline values: CDR1 SNHLY, CDR2 FYNNEI. Through a sample-barcoded 5' primer and a J-beta primer mix, a second PCR was run for roughly 7 to 11 cycles. Every molecule of cDNA carried a tag from a template-switch adaptor with 12 random nucleotides. One entry per CDR3 protein, called by TCRdb with MiXCR from the 5' RACE reads. This repertoire shows 1.6 million or so distinct CDR3 sequences, 34% found once; its top ten account for 11%. The chain combines TRBV2 with TRBJ1-1; a possible D gene is TRBD1 (5 bases). The specimen sequenced was blood. The clonotype comes from a woman in her twenties or thirties in good health. CDR3 sequence: CASRGIGEGTEAFF. The CDR3 coding sequence is TGTGCCAGCCGGGGGATAGGCGAAGGCACTGAAGCTTTCTTT.